The 20 T cell receptor beta chains presented below share a single source sample, sequenced in a study of cytomegalovirus exposure and HLA in healthy donors. The table came from immunoSEQ multiplex PCR; TCRdb's copy has only in-frame clones and leaves some out. This table holds some 250,000 clones, about 90% found once. Sequenced sample: PBMCs. The receptor set was obtained from a woman aged 18 to 35 in good health and CMV-seronegative.

CDR3 sequence: CASSTGQGANEKLFF. The CDR3 region has the DNA TGTGCCAGCAGCACTGGACAGGGGGCTAATGAAAAACTGTTTTTT. The rearrangement links TRBV7-9 to TRBJ1-4; 10 bases agree with TRBD1. CDR1 and CDR2 from the germline V gene are SEHNR and FQNEAQ (reference sequence). The CDR3 totals 15 residues. Trimming cost V 5 bases and J 3 bases; bases outside gene matches: 3.

This chain joins TRBV13 and TRBJ2-5, with 13 bases aligning to TRBD2. This CDR3 spans 16 amino acids. The germline CDR1 and CDR2 sequences are PRHDT and FYEKMQ (reference sequence). The trim removed 5 bases at V and 2 bases at J, leaving 5 bases unmatched. The CDR3 protein is CASSLRLAGGQETQYF. CDR3 nucleotide sequence: TGTGCCAGCAGCCTAAGACTAGCGGGGGGACAAGAGACCCAGTACTTC.

This clone was detected only a few times. The rearrangement joins TRBV29-1 to TRBJ1-1; TRBD1 is a possible D gene (6 bases). V was pared by 7 bases and J by 6 bases, with 12 bases between. CDR3 length equals 11 residues. Germline V gene sequence: CDR1 SQVTM, CDR2 ANQGSEA. The CDR3 sequence: CSGIRGSEAFF. The DNA of the CDR3 is TGCAGCGGAATCAGGGGCTCTGAAGCTTTCTTT.

The chain employs TRBV2 and TRBJ2-3; D gene ambiguous. The germline CDR1 and CDR2 sequences are SNHLY and FYNNEI. This CDR3 has 14 amino acids. V lost 9 bases and J 0 bases, leaving 13 bases between the germline ends. The CDR3 nucleotides are TGTGCCAGTCAGGCCCATTGGAGCACAGATACGCAGTATTTT. Protein product: CASQAHWSTDTQYF.

The rearrangement joins TRBV28 to TRBJ2-7; 7 nucleotides match TRBD1. The germline CDR1 and CDR2 sequences are MDHEN and SYDVKM. The length of the CDR3 is 14 residues. Trimming cost V 3 bases and J 4 bases; bases outside gene matches: 6. CDR3 amino acids: CASSFGDREYEQYV. The CDR3 coding sequence is TGTGCCAGCAGTTTTGGTGACAGGGAGTACGAGCAGTACGTC.

The V gene is TRBV11-2, the J gene TRBJ1-4, with D maybe TRBD1 (6 bases). The CDR3 consists of 16 residues. Germline loops: CDR1 SGHAT, CDR2 FQNNGV. The V end was cut by 5 bases, the J end by 0 bases, with 13 bases between. CDR3: CASSGRGFATNEKLFF. In DNA form, the CDR3 reads TGTGCCAGCAGCGGAAGGGGGTTTGCAACTAATGAAAAACTGTTTTTT.

The CDR3 spells CASTLGQGHEKLFF. CDR3 in DNA: TGTGCCAGCACCCTGGGGCAGGGTCATGAAAAACTGTTTTTT. This chain connects TRBV11-2 to TRBJ1-4, with TRBD1 as a possible D gene (5 bases). V gave up 7 bases and J gave up 6 bases, with 15 bases separating them. Germline V gene data show CDR1 as SGHAT and CDR2 as FQNNGV. CDR3 length equals 14 residues.

This chain connects TRBV5-1 to TRBJ2-2; TRBD1 matches 10 bases. J was trimmed by 4 bases and V by 0 bases; bases with no gene match: 3. There are 16 residues in the CDR3. Germline CDR1 and CDR2: SGHRS and YFSETQ. Written as DNA, the CDR3 is TGCGCCAGCAGCTTGGGACAGGGGGCATTCACCGGGGAGCTGTTTTTT. Amino acids: CASSLGQGAFTGELFF. The full variable domain, rest sourced from reference TRBV5-1 and TRBJ2-2, is KAGVTQTPRYLIKTRGQQVTLSCSPISGHRSVSWYQQTPGQGLQFLFEYFSETQRNKGNFPGRFSGRQFSNSRSEMNVSTLELGDSALYLCASSLGQGAFTGELFFGEGSRLTVL.

This clone appeared once. The chain joins TRBV15 to TRBJ2-5, with 9 bases aligning to TRBD2. This CDR3 comprises 15 residues. Trimming took 1 base from V and 5 from J; bases not matched to a gene: 5. Per the germline V gene, CDR1 is LNHNV and CDR2 is YYDKDF (reference sequence). CDR3 region: CATSRVSGGPETQYF. The CDR3 nucleotides are TGTGCCACCAGCAGAGTTAGCGGGGGCCCCGAGACCCAGTACTTC.

The chain couples TRBV28 to TRBJ1-5; D not certain. Trimming stripped 6 bases from V and 3 bases from J, with 12 bases between. CDR3 length: 14 residues. Germline-derived CDR1 and CDR2 are MDHEN and SYDVKM. CDR3 protein: CASRPAGLNQPQHF. The CDR3 DNA sequence: TGTGCCAGCAGACCGGCAGGACTCAATCAGCCCCAGCATTTT.

The chain employs TRBV27 and TRBJ2-3; 12 positions agree with TRBD2. Germline assignment: CDR1 MNHEY and CDR2 SMNVEV (reference sequence). This CDR3 contains 19 residues. The V segment lost 6 bases and the J segment 1 base; nucleotides outside the gene matches: 14. In nucleotides, the CDR3 is TGTGCCAGCAGCTCAAGTCTAGCGGGGGGGTATTACGGCACAGATACGCAGTATTTT. The encoded protein is CASSSSLAGGYYGTDTQYF.

The chain employs TRBV28 and TRBJ1-2; no clear D. Per germline, CDR1 MDHEN and CDR2 SYDVKM. This CDR3 comprises 15 residues. V gave up 3 bases and J gave up 4 bases, with 15 bases separating them. CDR3: CASSFGVPRGYGYTF. For the CDR3, the DNA is TGTGCCAGCAGTTTTGGGGTTCCGCGGGGCTATGGCTACACCTTC.

The chain employs TRBV7-2 and TRBJ2-3; TRBD2 matches 8 bases. CDR1 SGHTA and CDR2 FQGNSA come from the germline V gene. With 5 bases clipped from V and 5 bases from J, the junction kept 9 bases outside the gene matches. CDR3 size: 15 residues. The CDR3: CASSPERGREDTQYF. CDR3 bases: TGTGCCAGCAGCCCCGAGCGGGGGAGGGAAGATACGCAGTATTTT.

This sequence joins TRBV14 and TRBJ2-3; 7 bases are shared with TRBD1. The CDR3 runs 14 residues. J gave up 6 bases and V 4 bases, and 7 bases lay outside the gene matches. The germline CDR1 and CDR2 sequences are SGHDN and FVKESK. The CDR3 here is CASSLGQAWDTQYF. The CDR3 DNA reads TGTGCCAGCAGCCTCGGACAGGCCTGGGATACGCAGTATTTT.

For the CDR3, the DNA is TGTGCCAGCAGCCAATACAGGGAGGGGGAGACCCAGTACTTC. The encoded protein is CASSQYREGETQYF. The J gene is TRBJ2-5, the V gene TRBV11-2; TRBD2 might be the D (7 bases). V lost 5 bases and J lost 5, with 15 bases in between. Germline lookup yields CDR1 SGHAT and CDR2 FQNNGV. CDR3 size: 14 residues.

This chain connects TRBV10-2 to TRBJ1-2, with TRBD1 identical over 7 bases. Germline CDR1 is WSHSY and CDR2 is SAAADI. Germline trimming cut 3 bases from V and 8 bases from J; bases unmatched to any gene: 6. This CDR3 region has 13 residues. CDR3 loop: CASSEQGWNGYTF. In DNA form, the CDR3 reads TGCGCCAGCAGTGAACAGGGGTGGAACGGCTACACCTTC.

The chain has TRBV7-6 and TRBJ2-3; perhaps TRBD1 as D (5 bases). Germline-derived CDR1 and CDR2 are SGHVS and FNYEAQ. This CDR3 has 16 residues. Trimming removed 4 bases at V and 2 bases at J, with 16 bases between. CDR3 sequence: CASSSRWGASTDTQYF. The CDR3 DNA is TGTGCCAGCAGCTCCAGATGGGGCGCCTCCACAGATACGCAGTATTTT. Full variable domain (outside the CDR3, taken from reference TRBV7-6 and TRBJ2-3): GAGVSQSPRYKVTKRGQDVALRCDPISGHVSLYWYRQALGQGPEFLTYFNYEAQQDKSGLPNDRFSAERPEGSISTLTIQRTEQRDSAMYRCASSSRWGASTDTQYFGPGTRLTVL.

The CDR3 DNA follows: TGTGCCAGCAGTTTAATGGGGGCCCTGGGAAACACCATATATTTT. Its translation: CASSLMGALGNTIYF. The chain is built from TRBV28 and TRBJ1-3, with TRBD1 as a possible D gene (6 bases). Germline V gene lookup returns CDR1 MDHEN and CDR2 SYDVKM. V was cut by 2 bases and J by 4 bases, with 12 bases left in between. There are 15 residues in the CDR3.

The V call is TRBV5-1, the J call TRBJ2-5; 7 bases match TRBD1. This CDR3 has 15 amino acids. CDR1 SGHRS and CDR2 YFSETQ come from the germline V gene. Trimming removed 0 bases from V and 4 bases from J; junction bases left unmatched: 6. CDR3 protein: CASSLATGVGETQYF. CDR3 nucleotide sequence: TGCGCCAGCAGCTTGGCCACAGGGGTGGGAGAGACCCAGTACTTC. Full variable domain (outside the CDR3, taken from reference TRBV5-1 and TRBJ2-5): KAGVTQTPRYLIKTRGQQVTLSCSPISGHRSVSWYQQTPGQGLQFLFEYFSETQRNKGNFPGRFSGRQFSNSRSEMNVSTLELGDSALYLCASSLATGVGETQYFGPGTRLLVL.

The V call is TRBV4-1, the J call TRBJ1-2; D may be TRBD1 (6 bases). Between the trimmed V and J ends, which lost 2 bases and 8 bases, there was a span of 18 bases. The germline V gene has CDR1 MGHRA and CDR2 YSYEKL. The CDR3 sequence is 15 residues long. CDR3 in DNA: TGCGCCAGCAGCCAACCCGCCGGGACAACTGCCGGCTACACCTTC. Its protein product is CASSQPAGTTAGYTF.